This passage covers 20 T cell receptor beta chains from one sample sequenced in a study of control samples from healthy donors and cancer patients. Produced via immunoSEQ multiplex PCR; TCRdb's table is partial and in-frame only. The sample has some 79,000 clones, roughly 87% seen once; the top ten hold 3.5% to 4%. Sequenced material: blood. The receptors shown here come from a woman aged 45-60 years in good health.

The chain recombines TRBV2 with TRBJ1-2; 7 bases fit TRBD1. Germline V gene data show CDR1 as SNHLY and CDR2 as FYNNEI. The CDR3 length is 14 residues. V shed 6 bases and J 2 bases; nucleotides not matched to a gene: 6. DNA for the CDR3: TGTGCCAGCAGCCCCGGGACAGTAAACTATGGCTACACCTTC. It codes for CASSPGTVNYGYTF.

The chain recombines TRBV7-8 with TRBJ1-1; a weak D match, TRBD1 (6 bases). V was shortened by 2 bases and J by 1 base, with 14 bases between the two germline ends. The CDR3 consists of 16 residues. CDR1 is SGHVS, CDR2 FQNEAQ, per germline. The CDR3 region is CASSLLHVRGNTEAFF. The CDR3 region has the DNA TGTGCCAGCAGCTTACTACATGTCAGGGGGAACACTGAAGCTTTCTTT.

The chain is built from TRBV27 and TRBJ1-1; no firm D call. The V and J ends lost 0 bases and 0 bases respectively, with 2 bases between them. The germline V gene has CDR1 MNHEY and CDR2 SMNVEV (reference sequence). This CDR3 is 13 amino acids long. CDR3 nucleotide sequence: TGTGCCAGCAGTTTATCAGTGAACACTGAAGCTTTCTTT. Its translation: CASSLSVNTEAFF.

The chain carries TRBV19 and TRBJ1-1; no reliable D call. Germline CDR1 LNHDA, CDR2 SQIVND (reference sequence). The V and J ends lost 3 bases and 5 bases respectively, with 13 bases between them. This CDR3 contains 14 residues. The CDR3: CASSIGGYETEAFF. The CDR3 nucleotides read TGTGCCAGTAGTATCGGAGGGTATGAGACTGAAGCTTTCTTT.

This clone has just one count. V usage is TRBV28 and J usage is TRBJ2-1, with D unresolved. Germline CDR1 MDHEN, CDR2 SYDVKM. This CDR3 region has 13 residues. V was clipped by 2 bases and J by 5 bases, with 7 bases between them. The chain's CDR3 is CASSLKIDNEQFF. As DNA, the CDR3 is TGTGCCAGCAGTTTAAAAATCGACAATGAGCAGTTCTTC. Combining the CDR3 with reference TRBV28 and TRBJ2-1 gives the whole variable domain DVKVTQSSRYLVKRTGEKVFLECVQDMDHENMFWYRQDPGLGLRLIYFSYDVKMKEKGDIPEGYSVSREKKERFSLILESASTNQTSMYLCASSLKIDNEQFFGPGTRLTVL.

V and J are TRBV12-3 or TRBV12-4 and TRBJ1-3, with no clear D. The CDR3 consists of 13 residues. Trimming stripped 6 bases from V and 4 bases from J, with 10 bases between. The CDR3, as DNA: TGTGCCAGCAGCCCTTCACAGGGAAACACCATATATTTT. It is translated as CASSPSQGNTIYF.

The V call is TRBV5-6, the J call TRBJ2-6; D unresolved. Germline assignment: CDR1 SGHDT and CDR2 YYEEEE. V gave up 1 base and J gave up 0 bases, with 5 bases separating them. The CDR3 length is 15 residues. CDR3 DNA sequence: TGTGCCAGCAGCTTGTCGCGCTCTGGGGCCAACGTCCTGACTTTC. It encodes CASSLSRSGANVLTF.

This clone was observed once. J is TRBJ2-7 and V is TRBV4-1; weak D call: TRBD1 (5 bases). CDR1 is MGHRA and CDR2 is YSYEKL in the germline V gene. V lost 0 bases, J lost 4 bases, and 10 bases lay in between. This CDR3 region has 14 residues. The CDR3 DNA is TGCGCCAGCAGCCAAGATTGGGGCCAGTACGAGCAGTACTTC. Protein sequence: CASSQDWGQYEQYF.

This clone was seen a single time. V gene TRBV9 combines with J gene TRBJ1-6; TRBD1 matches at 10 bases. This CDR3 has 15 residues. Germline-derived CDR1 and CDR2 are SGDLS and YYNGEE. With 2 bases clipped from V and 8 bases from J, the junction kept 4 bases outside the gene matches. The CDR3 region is CASSVRQGADSPLHF. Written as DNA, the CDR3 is TGTGCCAGCAGCGTGCGACAGGGGGCCGATTCACCCCTCCACTTT. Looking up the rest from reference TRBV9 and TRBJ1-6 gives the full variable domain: DSGVTQTPKHLITATGQRVTLRCSPRSGDLSVYWYQQSLDQGLQFLIQYYNGEERAKGNILERFSAQQFPDLHSELNLSSLELGDSALYFCASSVRQGADSPLHFGNGTRLTVT.

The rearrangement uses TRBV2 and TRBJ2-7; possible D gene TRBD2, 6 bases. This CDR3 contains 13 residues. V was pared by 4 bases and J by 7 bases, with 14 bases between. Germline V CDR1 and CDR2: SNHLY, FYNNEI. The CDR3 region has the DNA TGTGCCAGCAGTGCTCGGGAGATTAGTGAGCAGTACTTC. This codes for CASSAREISEQYF.

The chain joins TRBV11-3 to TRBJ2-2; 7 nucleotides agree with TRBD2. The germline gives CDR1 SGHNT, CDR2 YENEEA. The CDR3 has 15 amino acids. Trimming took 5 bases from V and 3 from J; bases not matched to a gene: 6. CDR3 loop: CASSPTAGYTGELFF. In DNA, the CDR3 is TGTGCCAGCAGCCCGACAGCGGGGTACACCGGGGAGCTGTTTTTT. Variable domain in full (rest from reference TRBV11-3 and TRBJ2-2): EAGVVQSPRYKIIEKKQPVAFWCNPISGHNTLYWYLQNLGQGPELLIRYENEEAVDDSQLPKDRFSAERLKGVDSTLKIQPAELGDSAVYLCASSPTAGYTGELFFGEGSRLTVL.

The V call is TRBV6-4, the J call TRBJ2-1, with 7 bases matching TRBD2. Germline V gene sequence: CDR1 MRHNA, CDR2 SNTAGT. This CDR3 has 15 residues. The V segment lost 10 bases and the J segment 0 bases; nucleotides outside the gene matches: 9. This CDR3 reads CATSGGPSSYNEQFF. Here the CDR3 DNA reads TGTGCCACCTCGGGGGGACCGAGCTCCTACAATGAGCAGTTCTTC.

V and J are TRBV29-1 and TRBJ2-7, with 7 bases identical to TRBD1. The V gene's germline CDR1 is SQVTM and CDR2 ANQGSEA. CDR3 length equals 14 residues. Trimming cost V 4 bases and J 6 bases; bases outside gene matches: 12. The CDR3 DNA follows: TGCAGCGTTGTCGGATCCGACAGGGCGCCCGAGCAGTACTTC. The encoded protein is CSVVGSDRAPEQYF.

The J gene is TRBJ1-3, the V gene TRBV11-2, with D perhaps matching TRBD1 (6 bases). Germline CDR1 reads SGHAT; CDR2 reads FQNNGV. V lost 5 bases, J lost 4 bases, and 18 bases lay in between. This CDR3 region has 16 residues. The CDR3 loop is CASSPGTRGRGNTIYF. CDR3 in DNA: TGTGCCAGCAGCCCGGGGACAAGAGGAAGGGGAAACACCATATATTTT.

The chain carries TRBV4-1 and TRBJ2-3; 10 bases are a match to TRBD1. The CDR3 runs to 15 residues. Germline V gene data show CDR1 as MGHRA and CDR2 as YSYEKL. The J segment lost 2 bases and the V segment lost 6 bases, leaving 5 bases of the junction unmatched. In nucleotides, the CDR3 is TGCGCCAGCAGACCGGGACAGGGGAACACAGATACGCAGTATTTT. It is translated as CASRPGQGNTDTQYF.

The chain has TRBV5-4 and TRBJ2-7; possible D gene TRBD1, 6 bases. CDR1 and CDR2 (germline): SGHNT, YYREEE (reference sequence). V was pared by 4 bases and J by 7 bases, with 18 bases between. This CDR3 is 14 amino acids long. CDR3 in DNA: TGTGCCAGCAGCACGGGACATGGGGATTGGGAGCAGTACTTC. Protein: CASSTGHGDWEQYF.

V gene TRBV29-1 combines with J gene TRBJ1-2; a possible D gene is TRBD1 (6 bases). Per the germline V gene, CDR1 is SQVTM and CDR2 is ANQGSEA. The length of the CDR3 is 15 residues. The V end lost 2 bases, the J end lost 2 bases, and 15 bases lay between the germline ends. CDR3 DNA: TGCAGCGTTGAAAGAGAGGGGGGCCGGAACTATGGCTACACCTTC. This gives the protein CSVEREGGRNYGYTF. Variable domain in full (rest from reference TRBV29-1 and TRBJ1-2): SAVISQKPSRDICQRGTSLTIQCQVDSQVTMMFWYRQQPGQSLTLIATANQGSEATYESGFVIDKFPISRPNLTFSTLTVSNMSPEDSSIYLCSVEREGGRNYGYTFGSGTRLTVV.

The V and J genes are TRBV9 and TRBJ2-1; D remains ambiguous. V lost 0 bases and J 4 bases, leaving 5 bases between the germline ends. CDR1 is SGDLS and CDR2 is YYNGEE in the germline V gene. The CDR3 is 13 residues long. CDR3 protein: CASSVARYNEQFF. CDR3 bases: TGTGCCAGCAGCGTAGCAAGGTACAATGAGCAGTTCTTC.

The CDR3 coding sequence is TGTGCCTGGAGTGACAGCGGCAATCAGCCCCAGCATTTT. This gives the protein CAWSDSGNQPQHF. This chain joins TRBV30 and TRBJ1-5; D is unclear. Germline CDR1 reads GTSNPN; CDR2 reads SVGIG (reference sequence). This CDR3 has 13 amino acids. V dropped 1 base and J dropped 2 bases, with 6 bases sitting between them.

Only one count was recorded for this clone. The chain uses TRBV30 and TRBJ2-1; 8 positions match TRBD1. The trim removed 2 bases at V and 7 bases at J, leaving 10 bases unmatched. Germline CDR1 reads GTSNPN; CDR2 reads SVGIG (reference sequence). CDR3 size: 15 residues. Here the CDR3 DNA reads TGTGCCTGGAGTACAGGCGGACAGGGTTTAAATGAGCAGTTCTTC. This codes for CAWSTGGQGLNEQFF. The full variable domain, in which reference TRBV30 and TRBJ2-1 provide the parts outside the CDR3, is SQTIHQWPATLVQPVGSPLSLECTVEGTSNPNLYWYRQAAGRGLQLLFYSVGIGQISSEVPQNLSASRPQDRQFILSSKKLLLSDSGFYLCAWSTGGQGLNEQFFGPGTRLTVL.